These T cell receptor beta chains were read from a single sample in a study of T-cell reconstitution after alpha-beta-depleted transplantation in children. One entry per CDR3 protein, called by TCRdb with MiXCR from the PCR reads. The sample includes 200,000 to 300,000 distinct CDR3 sequences, under 30% seen only once; the top ten take over 2.5%. The starting material was PBMCs, obtained before TCRalphabeta/CD19-depleted stem cell transplant. Source of these receptors: a girl aged 2 to 10 with Fanconi anemia, due to receive a stem cell transplant. CDR3s include the opening cysteine and the closing phenylalanine or tryptophan. D genes are given only for firm matches. Size tells how often a clone was seen (once, few, many) or the class of an expanded clone, and some rows leave it out.

v_call	j_call	d_call	clone_size	cdr3_nt	cdr3_aa
TRBV15	TRBJ2-3	TRBD1	many	TGTGCCACAATGAGGACAGGGACCGCAGATACGCAGTATTTT	CATMRTGTADTQYF
TRBV5-6	TRBJ2-1	TRBD1	many	TGTGCCAGCAGCTTGGTCGGACAGGGGCAGTTCTTC	CASSLVGQGQFF
TRBV5-1	TRBJ2-5	NA	NA	TGCGCCAGCAGCTTGGCTCCAAGGGACGGCCAAGAGACCCAGTACTTC	CASSLAPRDGQETQYF
TRBV4-1	TRBJ2-5	NA	NA	TGCGCCAGCAGCCCTCAGGGCCTGGGGAGGGAGACCCAGTACTTC	CASSPQGLGRETQYF
TRBV20-1	TRBJ2-5	NA	NA	TGCAGTGCTACGGCGGGGCATCAAGAGACCCAGTACTTC	CSATAGHQETQYF
TRBV28	TRBJ2-7	TRBD1	NA	TGTGCCAGCAGACGGGACAGGGAGCCCGTTTACGACGAGCAGTACTTC	CASRRDREPVYDEQYF
TRBV29-1	TRBJ2-7	NA	few	TGCAGCGTCTTAGTGGGGGGTTACGAGCAGTACTTC	CSVLVGGYEQYF
TRBV30	TRBJ1-2	NA	NA	TGTGCCTGGAAACGGCAGGGTGGGGGTGGCTACACCTTC	CAWKRQGGGGYTF
TRBV29-1	TRBJ2-1	NA	few	TGCAGCGTCGCATATTGGGTGAGCTCCTACAATGAGCAGTTCTTC	CSVAYWVSSYNEQFF
TRBV6-6	TRBJ2-7	NA	many	TGTGCCAGCACCCCGGGAATAGGCTACGAGCAGTACTTC	CASTPGIGYEQYF
TRBV6-2/TRBV6-3	TRBJ2-7	NA	many	TGTGCCAGCAGCAGGACGGCTTACGAGCAGTACTTC	CASSRTAYEQYF
TRBV12-3/TRBV12-4	TRBJ1-2	TRBD1	NA	TGTGCCAGCAGTTCTCCGGGACAGGTGTTTTCTGGAGATGGCTACACCTTC	CASSSPGQVFSGDGYTF
TRBV24-1	TRBJ2-3	TRBD1	many	TGTGCCATTGGACAGGGGCGAAACACAGATACGCAGTATTTT	CAIGQGRNTDTQYF
TRBV11-2	TRBJ2-1	NA	NA	TGTGCCAGCAGCTTAGAAGGGAGGAGCTTTGGGGGGTTAGAGCAGTTCTTC	CASSLEGRSFGGLEQFF
TRBV29-1	TRBJ2-1	TRBD2	many	TGCAGCGTTGAGGGTGGGACTAGCGGGGCTCTTCTCTACAATGAGCAGTTCTTC	CSVEGGTSGALLYNEQFF
TRBV5-1	TRBJ1-5	NA	many	TGCGCCAGCAGCTTGGAGGGTGGAGGGGCCAATCAGCCCCAGCATTTT	CASSLEGGGANQPQHF
TRBV10-3	TRBJ2-1	NA	NA	TGTGCCATCATGGACCTAGGGGACAATGAGCAGTTCTTC	CAIMDLGDNEQFF
TRBV20-1	TRBJ2-7	NA	many	TGCAGTGCTAGGGGAAATACTTACGAGCAGTACTTC	CSARGNTYEQYF
TRBV19	TRBJ2-7	TRBD1	once	TGTGCCACCTCCATGGGACAGCTCGGACTTTACGAGCAGTACTTC	CATSMGQLGLYEQYF
TRBV4-2	TRBJ2-3	NA	NA	TGTGCCAGCAGCCACAGGGGAAACACAGATACGCAGTATTTT	CASSHRGNTDTQYF
TRBV2	TRBJ2-3	NA	NA	TGTGCCAGGAAGCGGACAGATACGCAGTATTTT	CARKRTDTQYF
TRBV15	TRBJ2-7	TRBD2	many	TGTGCCACCAGCAGAATAGCGGGGTGGAACGAGCAGTACTTC	CATSRIAGWNEQYF
TRBV15	TRBJ2-1	NA	NA	TGTGCCACCGCTACGGGACACTCCTACAATGAGCAGTTCTTC	CATATGHSYNEQFF
TRBV7-2	TRBJ2-1	TRBD2	NA	TGTGCCAGCAGCCACAAACCCCCTAGCGGGGGTTGGGGTGAGCAGTTCTTC	CASSHKPPSGGWGEQFF
TRBV4-2	TRBJ2-2	TRBD2	NA	TGTGCCAGCAGCCAGGTTAGGGCTAGCGGGGCCACCGGGGAGCTGTTTTTT	CASSQVRASGATGELFF
TRBV12-3/TRBV12-4	TRBJ2-7	TRBD2	many	TGTGCCAGCAGTTTAGGCGGGAGTATCTACGAGCAGTACTTC	CASSLGGSIYEQYF
TRBV20-1	TRBJ2-7	TRBD2	many	TGCAGTGCTAGAACGGGTCTAGCGGGTTACGAGCAGTACTTC	CSARTGLAGYEQYF
TRBV29-1	TRBJ1-1	NA	NA	TGCAGCGTTGAAACCGGGACACCTACTGAAGCTTTCTTT	CSVETGTPTEAFF
TRBV12-3/TRBV12-4	TRBJ2-1	NA	many	TGTGCCAGCAGTTTAGCGATGGGGCGGAAGTTCTTC	CASSLAMGRKFF
TRBV29-1	TRBJ2-7	NA	many	TGCAGCGTTGGGGCGGGCAGAGCAGCCTACGAGCAGTACTTC	CSVGAGRAAYEQYF
TRBV12-3/TRBV12-4	TRBJ1-5	NA	NA	TGTGCCAGCAGTGCCCAGCCAGGGTTCAATCAGCCCCAGCATTTT	CASSAQPGFNQPQHF
TRBV5-1	TRBJ2-2	NA	many	TGCGCCAGCAGCTTGGCAGGGGCAAGGACCGGGGAGCTGTTTTTT	CASSLAGARTGELFF
TRBV5-5	TRBJ2-3	TRBD2	few	TGTGCCAGCAGTTCGGGGGACTATTCCACAGATACGCAGTATTTT	CASSSGDYSTDTQYF
TRBV20-1	TRBJ2-7	NA	NA	TGCAGTGCTAGGGAAACCGGTCACCATTACGAGCAGTACTTC	CSARETGHHYEQYF
TRBV6-4	TRBJ2-3	TRBD1	NA	TGTGCCAGCAGTAGACAGGGAGTCGCAGATACGCAGTATTTT	CASSRQGVADTQYF
TRBV6-1	TRBJ1-1	TRBD1	many	TGTGCCAGCTCCCAAGACAGGGAAGGGGAAGCTTTCTTT	CASSQDREGEAFF
TRBV3-1	TRBJ2-5	TRBD1	NA	TGTGCCAGCAGCCAAACGGGGACAGGGGCCCAAGAGACCCAGTACTTC	CASSQTGTGAQETQYF
TRBV29-1	TRBJ1-4	TRBD1	NA	TGCAGCGTTGCCCCAGGGGGAGTGGGAGAAAAACTGTTTTTT	CSVAPGGVGEKLFF
TRBV29-1	TRBJ1-1	NA	NA	TGCAGCGTTGATCTCACTGTTATGAACACTGAAGCTTTCTTT	CSVDLTVMNTEAFF